The 9 T cell receptor beta chains given below trace back to one sample, sequenced in a study of T cells in Graves' hyperthyroidism and ophthalmopathy. Amplification of TCR beta CDR3 regions was performed using RNA transcripts as template. In the first-round RT-PCR of the TCR CDR3, the HTBI primer set was used. One entry per CDR3 protein results from TCRdb running MiXCR on the multiplex PCR reads. The sample comprises a few hundred thousand distinct CDR3 sequences, about 22% of which are singletons, and about half rests with the top ten. The sequenced sample was blood. The source of these receptors is an older woman with Graves' ophthalmopathy.

This clonotype was counted between two and nine times. The chain employs TRBV3-1 and TRBJ2-1; D is perhaps TRBD2 (5 bases). The CDR3 totals 15 residues. Germline CDR1 and CDR2: LGHDT and YNNKEL (reference sequence). V was cut by 8 bases and J by 0 bases, with 14 bases left in between. The CDR3 loop is CASSHEGSSYNEQFF. The CDR3 coding sequence is TGTGCCAGCTCTCACGAGGGTAGCTCCTACAATGAGCAGTTCTTC.

This clonotype was counted a few times. The CDR3 reads CASSPRSGTVKTEQYF. The DNA of the CDR3 is TGTGCCAGCAGCCCCCGTTCCGGGACAGTAAAAACCGAGCAGTACTTC. The gene calls are TRBV6-2 or TRBV6-3 and TRBJ2-7, with 7 bases aligning to TRBD1. CDR1 MNHEY and CDR2 SVGEGT come from the germline V gene. The junction had 17 bases not matched to a gene; V was cut back by 6 bases and J by 6 bases. This CDR3 contains 16 residues.

This clonotype was detected a few times. The genes are TRBV5-1 and TRBJ1-6, with 10 positions matching TRBD1. The CDR3 runs 15 residues. Germline CDR1 reads SGHRS; CDR2 reads YFSETQ. The V gene end was trimmed by 0 bases and the J gene end by 10 bases; junction bases not matched to a gene: 4. CDR3 nucleotides: TGCGCCAGCAGCTTGGACGACAGGGGGCTGTCACCCCTCCACTTT. Translation: CASSLDDRGLSPLHF.

The chain combines TRBV19 with TRBJ2-1; D is undetermined. The V end was cut by 1 base, the J end by 7 bases, with 5 bases between. In germline, CDR1 is LNHDA, CDR2 SQIVND (reference sequence). The CDR3 is made up of 12 amino acids. The CDR3 sequence is CASSIGVNEQFF. The CDR3 DNA is TGTGCCAGTAGTATAGGAGTGAATGAGCAGTTCTTC.

The chain's CDR3 is CASSQGEGVNSPLHF. DNA of the CDR3: TGCGCCAGCAGCCAAGGGGAGGGAGTGAATTCACCCCTCCACTTT. The rearrangement links TRBV4-3 to TRBJ1-6; no clear D gene. Germline loops: CDR1 LGHNA, CDR2 YSLEER. CDR3 length: 15 amino acids. With 1 base removed from V and 7 bases from J, the gap between germline ends came to 11 bases.

The chain is built from TRBV20-1 and TRBJ1-5; a possible D gene is TRBD1 (5 bases). There are 13 residues in the CDR3. V lost 4 bases and J 5 bases, leaving 12 bases between the germline ends. Germline CDR1 DFQATT, CDR2 SNEGSKA (reference sequence). CDR3 nucleotide sequence: TGCAGTGCTATTGGCAGGGTAGATCAGCCCCAGCATTTT. Its protein is CSAIGRVDQPQHF.

This chain links TRBV6-1 with TRBJ2-7; no clear D. Germline CDR1 MNHNS, CDR2 SASEGT. V was cut by 5 bases and J by 4 bases, with 15 bases left in between. The CDR3 is 14 amino acids. In DNA, the CDR3 is TGTGCCAGCAGTCCCCCTTTAAGGGTATACGAGCAGTACTTC. This sequence encodes CASSPPLRVYEQYF.

This chain links TRBV7-3 with TRBJ2-1; maybe TRBD1 (5 bases). This CDR3 has 15 amino acids. Trimming cost V 4 bases and J 0 bases, with 10 bases left between them. From germline, CDR1 is SGHTA and CDR2 FQGTGA. CDR3: CASSWGPDSYNEQFF. The CDR3, as DNA: TGTGCCAGCAGCTGGGGCCCCGACTCCTACAATGAGCAGTTCTTC. The entire variable domain, with the rest obtained from reference TRBV7-3 and TRBJ2-1, is as follows: GAGVSQTPSNKVTEKGKYVELRCDPISGHTALYWYRQSLGQGPEFLIYFQGTGAADDSGLPNDRFFAVRPEGSVSTLKIQRTERGDSAVYLCASSWGPDSYNEQFFGPGTRLTVL.

This chain connects TRBV4-3 to TRBJ2-1, with TRBD1 as a possible D gene (8 bases). The CDR3 sequence is 14 residues long. The V gene lost 2 bases and the J gene lost 10 bases, with 15 bases spanning the gap. Germline V lookup: CDR1 LGHNA, CDR2 YSLEER. CDR3 coding DNA: TGCGCCAGCAGCCAACAAACAGGGGGGGGGGAGCAGTTCTTC. Encoded protein: CASSQQTGGGEQFF.